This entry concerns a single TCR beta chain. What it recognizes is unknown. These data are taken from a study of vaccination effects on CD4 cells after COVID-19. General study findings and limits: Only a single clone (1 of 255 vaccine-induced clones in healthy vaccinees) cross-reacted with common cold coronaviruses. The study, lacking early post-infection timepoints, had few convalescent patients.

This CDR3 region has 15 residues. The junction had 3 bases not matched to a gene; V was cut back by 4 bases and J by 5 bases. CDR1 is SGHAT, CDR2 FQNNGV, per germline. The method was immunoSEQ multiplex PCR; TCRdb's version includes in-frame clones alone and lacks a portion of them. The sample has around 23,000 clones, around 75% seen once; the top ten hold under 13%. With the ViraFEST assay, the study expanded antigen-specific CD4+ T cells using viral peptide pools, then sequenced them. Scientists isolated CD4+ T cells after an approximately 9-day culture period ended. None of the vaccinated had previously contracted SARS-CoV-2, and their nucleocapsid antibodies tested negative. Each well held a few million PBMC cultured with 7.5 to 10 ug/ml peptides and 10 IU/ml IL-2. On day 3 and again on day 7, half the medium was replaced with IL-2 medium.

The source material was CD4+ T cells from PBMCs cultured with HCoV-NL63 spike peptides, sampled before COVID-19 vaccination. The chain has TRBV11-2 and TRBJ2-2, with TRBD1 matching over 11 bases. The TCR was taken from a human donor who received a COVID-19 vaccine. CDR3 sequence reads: CASSSGQGATGELFF. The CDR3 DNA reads TGTGCCAGCAGCTCCGGACAGGGGGCAACCGGGGAGCTGTTTTTT. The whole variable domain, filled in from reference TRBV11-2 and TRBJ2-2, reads EAGVAQSPRYKIIEKRQSVAFWCNPISGHATLYWYQQILGQGPKLLIQFQNNGVVDDSQLPKDRFSAERLKGVDSTLKIQPAKLEDSAVYLCASSSGQGATGELFFGEGSRLTVL.